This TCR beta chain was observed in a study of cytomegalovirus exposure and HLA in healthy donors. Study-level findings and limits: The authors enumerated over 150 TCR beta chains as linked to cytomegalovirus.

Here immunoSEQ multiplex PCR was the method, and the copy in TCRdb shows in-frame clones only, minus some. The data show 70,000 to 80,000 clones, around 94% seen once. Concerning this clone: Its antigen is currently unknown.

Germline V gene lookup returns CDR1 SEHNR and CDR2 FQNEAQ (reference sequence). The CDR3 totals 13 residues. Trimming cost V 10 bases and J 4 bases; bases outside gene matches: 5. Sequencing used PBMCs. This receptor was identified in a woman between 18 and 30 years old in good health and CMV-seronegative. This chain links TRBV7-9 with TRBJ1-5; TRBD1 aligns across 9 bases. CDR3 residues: CATGTGSNQPQHF. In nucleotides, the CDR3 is TGTGCCACAGGGACAGGGTCAAATCAGCCCCAGCATTTT.